The 7 T cell receptor beta chains below were found in one sample sequenced in a study of control samples from healthy donors and cancer patients. Using immunoSEQ multiplex PCR, the repertoire was profiled, and TCRdb retains in-frame clones only, with some absent. There are about 150,000 clones in the sample; over 90% occur only once, and approximately 2.5% lies in the top ten. Input material: blood. The source of these receptors is a man aged 50 to 59 in good health.

The rearrangement uses TRBV5-6 and TRBJ2-4; 8 nucleotides line up with TRBD1. Germline V gene lookup returns CDR1 SGHDT and CDR2 YYEEEE. J lost 10 bases, V lost 1 base, and 4 bases had no gene match. The CDR3 loop spans 13 amino acids. The CDR3 DNA reads TGTGCCAGCAGCTTGCGGGACAGGCCTATTCAGTACTTC. It codes for CASSLRDRPIQYF.

This clone is a singleton in its sample. The sample contains more than one DNA sequence encoding this CDR3. J is TRBJ2-5 and V is TRBV20-1, with 9 bases aligning to TRBD1. V shed 3 bases, J shed 4 bases, and the junction held 6 bases outside the gene matches. The CDR3 runs 14 residues. The germline V gene encodes CDR1 DFQATT and CDR2 SNEGSKA (reference sequence). In DNA, the CDR3 is TGCAGTGCTAGTAGGGGACAGGGTGGAGAGACCCAGTACTTC. Residues: CSASRGQGGETQYF.

This clone was detected only once. This chain uses TRBV6-5 with TRBJ2-7; TRBD2 is a possible D gene (6 bases). V was clipped by 8 bases and J by 6 bases, with 14 bases between them. The CDR3 contains 12 residues. The germline V gene has CDR1 MNHEY and CDR2 SVGAGI. CDR3 nucleotide sequence: TGTGCCAGCTTGGGACTTCTCGGCGAGCAGTACTTC. As protein: CASLGLLGEQYF.

Worth noting for this clone: The sample carries other DNA sequences with the same CDR3. The chain carries TRBV3-1 (or the pseudogene TRBV3-2) and TRBJ2-7; D gene uncertain. CDR1 LGHDT and CDR2 YNNKEL come from the germline V gene (reference sequence). Trimming pared 3 bases from V and 4 bases from J, leaving 4 bases between. The CDR3 consists of 11 residues. Written as DNA, the CDR3 is TGTGCCAGCAGCCAGGTGTACGAGCAGTACTTC. This codes for CASSQVYEQYF.

V and J are TRBV4-1 and TRBJ2-1, with 7 positions matching TRBD2. CDR1 and CDR2 (germline): MGHRA, YSYEKL. CDR3 size: 16 residues. The J segment lost 3 bases and the V segment lost 5 bases, leaving 10 bases of the junction unmatched. The CDR3 DNA reads TGCGCCAGCAGCGGTCTAGGCGGGAGAGGCTACAATGAGCAGTTCTTC. Translation: CASSGLGGRGYNEQFF.

The genes are TRBV5-1 and TRBJ1-1; 7 nucleotides match TRBD1. The CDR3 is 14 residues long. From germline, CDR1 is SGHRS and CDR2 YFSETQ. V was pared by 5 bases and J by 0 bases, with 4 bases of the junction left unmatched. The DNA for the CDR3 is TGCGCCAGCAGGGAGACAGGGATGAACACTGAAGCTTTCTTT. Amino acids: CASRETGMNTEAFF.

This clone appeared a few times. V gene TRBV30 combines with J gene TRBJ2-5; D uncertain. The germline V gene encodes CDR1 GTSNPN and CDR2 SVGIG (reference sequence). The ends were cut back, 3 bases at V and 7 bases at J, with 12 bases in the middle. The CDR3 length is 12 residues. The DNA for the CDR3 is TGTGCCTGGAGCGCTCTAGTCGGGACCCAGTACTTC. Its translation: CAWSALVGTQYF.